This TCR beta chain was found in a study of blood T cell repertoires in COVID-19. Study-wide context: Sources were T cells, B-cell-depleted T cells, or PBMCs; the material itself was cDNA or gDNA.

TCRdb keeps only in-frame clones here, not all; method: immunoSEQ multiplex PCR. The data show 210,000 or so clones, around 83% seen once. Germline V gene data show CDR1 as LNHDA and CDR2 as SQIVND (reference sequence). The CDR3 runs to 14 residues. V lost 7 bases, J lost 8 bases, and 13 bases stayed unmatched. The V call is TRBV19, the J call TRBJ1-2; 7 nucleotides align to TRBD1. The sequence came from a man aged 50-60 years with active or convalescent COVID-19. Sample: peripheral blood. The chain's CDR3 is CASKDRPEWLGYTF. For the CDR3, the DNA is TGTGCCAGTAAGGACAGGCCCGAGTGGTTGGGCTACACCTTC.